Listed below are T cell receptor beta chains from one sample, sequenced in a study of regulatory T cells in long-lasting Graves disease. Using its own MiXCR run on the multiplex PCR reads, TCRdb lists one record per CDR3 protein. The sample includes about 470,000 distinct CDR3 sequences, around 21% of them seen just once. Sample: peripheral blood mononuclear cells (PBMCs), taken when the disease was refractory, from a patient treated with antithyroid drugs. The receptors were gathered from a female donor with Graves disease. CDR3s include the opening cysteine and the closing phenylalanine or tryptophan. The D gene is left open where the match is weak. Clone size is not always given. Where it is, it says once, few, many or a class for expanded clones.

size | J | D | V | DNA | CDR3
. | TRBJ1-2 | TRBD1 | TRBV4-2 | TGTGCCAGCAGCGCGCTCGACAGGGGGGATGGCTACACCTTC | CASSALDRGDGYTF
many | TRBJ1-5 | . | TRBV2 | TGTGCCAGCAGTTCGGGGTGGGCTGGCAATCAGCCCCAGCATTTT | CASSSGWAGNQPQHF
many | TRBJ1-4 | TRBD1 | TRBV28 | TGTGCCAGCAGTTTCCCAGGGGGCTGGGAAAAACTGTTTTTT | CASSFPGGWEKLFF
few | TRBJ2-7 | . | TRBV3-1 | TGTGCCAGCAGCCGCGCGGGACGATCCTACGAGCAGTACTTC | CASSRAGRSYEQYF
many | TRBJ1-2 | . | TRBV9 | TGTGCCAGCAGCGGGGTTGCAGAGTATGGCTACACCTTC | CASSGVAEYGYTF
once | TRBJ2-2 | TRBD1 | TRBV6-2/TRBV6-3 | TGTGCCAACAGACAAGACAGGGGAAACACCGGGGAGCTGTTTTTT | CANRQDRGNTGELFF
many | TRBJ1-6 | . | TRBV6-1 | TGTGCCAGCAGTGAACAGGGACATTCACCCCTCCACTTT | CASSEQGHSPLHF
many | TRBJ1-2 | TRBD1 | TRBV30 | TGTGCCTGGAGGCGGACAGGGGACTATGGCTACACCTTC | CAWRRTGDYGYTF
many | TRBJ2-7 | TRBD1 | TRBV30 | TGTGCCTGGAGTATAACGGGGGGACAGGGACTATACGAGCAGTACTTC | CAWSITGGQGLYEQYF
few | TRBJ2-5 | . | TRBV28 | TGTGCCAGCAGTTTAACCGACGCAGGTGTGGAAATCCAAGAGACCCAGTACTTC | CASSLTDAGVEIQETQYF
. | TRBJ2-7 | . | TRBV6-5 | TGTGCCAGCAGTTACTCGAAGGGGAGCGAGCAGTACTTC | CASSYSKGSEQYF
many | TRBJ2-7 | . | TRBV15 | TGTGCCACCAGCAGAGAAATACCGGGACGAACTTTGATGCAGTACTTC | CATSREIPGRTLMQYF
few | TRBJ1-3 | . | TRBV27 | TGTGCCAGCAGATCCACAGGCCTCACTGGAAACACCATATATTTT | CASRSTGLTGNTIYF
many | TRBJ2-4 | . | TRBV12-3/TRBV12-4 | TGTGCCAGCAGTTTAGTCACTCCAGGAGAGCGTGCCAAAAACATTCAGTACTTC | CASSLVTPGERAKNIQYF
once | TRBJ1-1 | . | TRBV5-1 | TGCGCCAGCAGCCAAGACTATAGGAACACTGAAGCTTTCTTT | CASSQDYRNTEAFF
few | TRBJ1-6 | TRBD1 | TRBV10-3 | TGTGCCATCAGTGAAGGCCAGGGGGGCTCCTATAATTCACCCCTCCACTTT | CAISEGQGGSYNSPLHF
. | TRBJ2-2 | . | TRBV18 | TGTGCCAGCTCTCTTGTATCTTCGAACACCGGGGAGCTGTTTTTT | CASSLVSSNTGELFF
few | TRBJ2-7 | . | TRBV19 | TGTGCCAGTAGTATACAGGGCCCCTCCTACGAGCAGTACTTC | CASSIQGPSYEQYF
. | TRBJ1-6 | TRBD1 | TRBV30 | TGTGCCTGGAGCGTCGGACAGGGGTCTCTTAATTCACCCCTCCACTTT | CAWSVGQGSLNSPLHF
. | TRBJ2-1 | TRBD2 | TRBV24-1 | TGTGCCACCAGGATCGGCGGGAGCGATGAGCAGTTCTTC | CATRIGGSDEQFF
. | TRBJ1-3 | . | TRBV20-1 | TGCAGTGCTAGAAGAGTGTTCGCTGGAAACACCATATATTTT | CSARRVFAGNTIYF
many | TRBJ2-5 | TRBD2 | TRBV6-2/TRBV6-3 | TGTGCCAGCAGTTCCACCGGACTAGCGGGAGACCAAGAGACCCAGTACTTC | CASSSTGLAGDQETQYF
. | TRBJ2-7 | . | TRBV7-9 | TGTGCCAGCAGCTTATTAGACGAGCAGTACTTC | CASSLLDEQYF
few | TRBJ2-5 | TRBD2 | TRBV11-2 | TGTGCCAGCAGCACCCAAGCGGGAGTCGAAGAGACCCAGTACTTC | CASSTQAGVEETQYF
. | TRBJ1-1 | . | TRBV19 | TGTGCCACCAATAAGGGCTGGGGTCCGGGGACTGAAGCTTTCTTT | CATNKGWGPGTEAFF